This T cell receptor beta chain stems from a study of T-cell reconstitution after alpha-beta-depleted transplantation in children. Whole-study findings and limits: TCRbeta diversity was high at day 60 in some patients (a result of surviving recipient T cells and thymic progenitors).

Library preparation (for TCRbeta) was performed with unique molecular identifiers. Each CDR3 protein is one row after TCRdb ran MiXCR on the PCR reads. The sample contains some 840,000 distinct CDR3 sequences, 16% of which appear only once. This clonotype was found a few times. Its antigen is still unknown. CDR3 length equals 16 residues. V gave up 3 bases and J gave up 2 bases, with 14 bases separating them. The V call is TRBV12-3 or TRBV12-4, the J call TRBJ1-3; D perhaps matches TRBD1 (6 bases). Material: PBMCs, mostly from graft donor cells, obtained 360 days after TCRalphabeta/CD19-depleted stem cell transplant. The receptor comes from a male patient younger than 18 who had a stem cell transplant for acute lymphoblastic leukemia, so the T cells may come from the graft donor. The CDR3 region is CASSFAQGTAGNTIYF. Here the CDR3 DNA reads TGTGCCAGCAGTTTCGCGCAGGGGACTGCTGGAAACACCATATATTTT.